This T cell receptor beta chain comes out of a study of cytomegalovirus exposure and HLA in healthy donors. Study details: A subsequent analysis stated that the 100 to 150 validation repertoires were run on the same platform as the approximately 700 first-cohort repertoires.

In regard to this clone: Its cognate antigen is unknown.

The V and J ends lost 2 bases and 2 bases respectively, with 9 bases between them. This CDR3 is built from 15 residues. Looked up from germline, CDR1 is LNHDA and CDR2 is SQIVND (reference sequence). Study conclusions and caveats: TCR beta chains numbering 164 were designated cytomegalovirus-associated.

Among the 120 or so subjects of the validation cohort, separate from the roughly 670-subject first cohort, were the donors. Measured with immunoSEQ multiplex PCR; TCRdb has only the in-frame clones, and not every one. The data hold more than 200,000 clones, with about nine tenths observed a single time. This clonotype originated in a young woman in good health and CMV-seronegative. The sample was PBMCs. This chain links TRBV19 with TRBJ2-2, with D perhaps TRBD1 (5 bases). The CDR3 loop reads CASSIRQGNTGELFF. CDR3 bases: TGTGCCAGTAGTATAAGGCAGGGTAACACCGGGGAGCTGTTTTTT.